These T cell receptor beta chains were read from a single sample in a study of Graves' ophthalmopathy and Graves' hyperthyroidism. TCRdb re-derived calls from the multiplex PCR reads in MiXCR, one entry per CDR3 protein. The sample yields 230,000 or so distinct CDR3 sequences, 40% to 50% seen once. The material sequenced was peripheral blood. All receptors come from an adult man with Graves' ophthalmopathy. Both conserved end residues are trimmed from each CDR3. Fields, in order: V gene, clone size, D gene, CDR3 protein. A D gene is named only where the DNA matches it firmly. Part of the rows lack a size; the others show once, few, many or a class for expanded clones.

V: TRBV6-1
size: many
D: -
CDR3: ASSNYEQY

V: TRBV24-1
size: few
D: -
CDR3: ATSDSGRGNEKLF

V: TRBV10-3
size: many
D: -
CDR3: AISDTRVLGYT

V: TRBV2
size: few
D: TRBD1
CDR3: ASSTPNDRVSQETQY

V: TRBV12-3/TRBV12-4
size: -
D: -
CDR3: ASRAGSRETQY

V: TRBV29-1
size: -
D: TRBD2
CDR3: SVGGRASPYNEQF

V: TRBV6-1
size: few
D: -
CDR3: ASSEGGKSTEAF

V: TRBV7-2
size: -
D: -
CDR3: ASTGREDGYT

V: TRBV6-5
size: -
D: -
CDR3: ASRLDYNYGYT

V: TRBV12-3/TRBV12-4
size: few
D: -
CDR3: ASSPWGSPLH

V: TRBV7-9
size: -
D: -
CDR3: ASSLVSGGTDTQY

V: TRBV10-2
size: -
D: TRBD2
CDR3: ASSPGLARYQETQY

V: TRBV29-1
size: -
D: -
CDR3: SVEGGLGGYT

V: TRBV5-8
size: few
D: -
CDR3: ASSPGGPQH

V: TRBV6-5
size: few
D: -
CDR3: ATFDLDSSGANVLT

V: TRBV7-9
size: -
D: TRBD1
CDR3: ASRLGQGALGDGYT

V: TRBV24-1
size: -
D: TRBD2
CDR3: ATSDPSGGARDTQY

V: TRBV2
size: -
D: -
CDR3: ASSERVWSREQY

V: TRBV20-1
size: -
D: TRBD1
CDR3: SALRTGGDQETQY

V: TRBV11-2
size: few
D: TRBD2
CDR3: ASSLQRGPGF

V: TRBV4-1
size: -
D: TRBD2
CDR3: ASSQAGLAGDTGELF

V: TRBV7-3
size: -
D: TRBD1
CDR3: ASSLLGQGSGELF

V: TRBV29-1
size: few
D: -
CDR3: SAPRDGYYGYT

V: TRBV5-8
size: -
D: -
CDR3: ASSYRESSYEQY

V: TRBV19
size: -
D: TRBD1
CDR3: ASSRTGDLYGYT

V: TRBV7-9
size: few
D: -
CDR3: ASSLGDGLQQY

V: TRBV12-3/TRBV12-4
size: -
D: -
CDR3: ASSDRDHSSYEQY

V: TRBV9
size: -
D: TRBD1
CDR3: ASTKTGGGSGNTIY

V: TRBV9
size: -
D: -
CDR3: ASTEGQGSNYGYT

V: TRBV7-9
size: -
D: -
CDR3: ASSQGRLYGYT

V: TRBV6-2/TRBV6-3
size: -
D: TRBD1
CDR3: ASSRQGWDSNQPQH

V: TRBV4-3
size: once
D: -
CDR3: ASSLKPGANYGYT

V: TRBV4-2
size: once
D: TRBD1
CDR3: ASSHEEDRVVDWSNYGYT

V: TRBV29-1
size: many
D: -
CDR3: SVSRDGNSPLH

V: TRBV25-1
size: -
D: TRBD2
CDR3: ASSLHGGQETQY

V: TRBV9
size: -
D: -
CDR3: ASSLSGGTDTEAF

V: TRBV12-3/TRBV12-4
size: once
D: TRBD1
CDR3: ASRTSGTGSRETQY

V: TRBV25-1
size: -
D: -
CDR3: ASSEMGSGANVLT

V: TRBV15
size: few
D: -
CDR3: ATSRGGRGGNTIY

V: TRBV9
size: -
D: -
CDR3: ASSVGNSGNTIY

V: TRBV9
size: few
D: -
CDR3: ASSQLRQYTEAF

V: TRBV24-1
size: many
D: TRBD1
CDR3: ATSPGTGNSNQPQH

V: TRBV28
size: -
D: TRBD1
CDR3: ASRITGAGQPQH

V: TRBV12-3/TRBV12-4
size: -
D: TRBD1
CDR3: ASSFRQGASETQY

V: TRBV2
size: many
D: -
CDR3: ASSEGTDLEQY

V: TRBV19
size: -
D: TRBD1
CDR3: ASSYPGQQETQY

V: TRBV20-1
size: many
D: -
CDR3: SARPPQGAGSEQY

V: TRBV7-6
size: -
D: TRBD2
CDR3: ASSLAARTSGKYEQY

V: TRBV6-5
size: -
D: TRBD1
CDR3: ASSASTGLQETQY

V: TRBV9
size: -
D: TRBD1
CDR3: ASSPPTGGNTEAF

V: TRBV7-8
size: -
D: -
CDR3: ASSLKGQGNTIY

V: TRBV5-1
size: -
D: -
CDR3: TSNTAGNTEAF

V: TRBV4-1
size: -
D: -
CDR3: ASSQSSTVSNQPQH

V: TRBV10-3
size: -
D: TRBD1
CDR3: AISNSGQGRIGELF

V: TRBV12-3/TRBV12-4
size: -
D: TRBD2
CDR3: ASTLGGSGRRRETQY

V: TRBV7-7
size: -
D: -
CDR3: ASSYQGVNTGELF

V: TRBV19
size: -
D: -
CDR3: ASSDAGNSPYEQY

V: TRBV7-9
size: -
D: TRBD2
CDR3: ASSLIAGYPTGELF